Listed below are T cell receptor beta chains from one sample, sequenced in a study of CD8+CD57+ T cells in acquired aplastic anemia. TCRdb redid the calling of the reads with MiXCR, one entry per CDR3 protein. The sample holds under 150,000 distinct CDR3 sequences, around two fifths seen once. Material for sequencing was sorted CD4+, CD8+, or CD8+CD57+ T cells (not recorded which) from PBMCs. All receptors come from a human donor in good health, serving as a control. Both conserved end residues are part of each CDR3. D genes are given only for firm matches. Not all rows give a size; the values are once, few, many and, for expanded clones, a class.

TRBV30	14	TRBJ1-5	many	NA	CAWSVLSRNQPQHF	TGTGCCTGGAGTGTACTGTCCCGCAATCAGCCCCAGCATTTT
TRBV6-4	12	TRBJ2-7	many	NA	CARTGDGYEQYF	TGTGCCAGGACTGGGGATGGTTACGAGCAGTACTTC
TRBV5-5	15	TRBJ1-2	many	NA	CASSSNLGPFYGYTF	TGTGCCAGCAGCTCCAATTTGGGCCCTTTCTATGGCTACACCTTC
TRBV10-3	17	TRBJ1-5	NA	NA	CAISEYGASGSNQPQHF	TGTGCCATCAGTGAGTATGGCGCCTCCGGGTCCAATCAGCCCCAGCATTTT
TRBV7-9	15	TRBJ1-2	NA	TRBD1	CASSLIWDSNYGYTF	TGTGCCAGCAGCTTAATCTGGGACAGTAACTATGGCTACACCTTC
TRBV5-8	14	TRBJ2-1	many	NA	CASSLRDPHNEQFF	TGTGCCAGCAGCTTACGGGACCCACACAATGAGCAGTTCTTC
TRBV11-2	11	TRBJ2-7	few	NA	CASSQGNEQYF	TGTGCCAGCAGCCAGGGAAACGAGCAGTACTTC
TRBV6-1	14	TRBJ1-2	many	NA	CASSARGGDYGYTF	TGTGCCAGCAGCGCACGGGGAGGGGACTATGGCTACACCTTC
TRBV3-1	16	TRBJ1-1	NA	TRBD1	CASSQRGGGRDTEAFF	TGTGCCAGCAGCCAAAGGGGAGGGGGCCGAGACACTGAAGCTTTCTTT
TRBV19	16	TRBJ2-1	many	TRBD2	CASSDRLAGSGDEQFF	TGTGCCAGTAGTGACCGACTAGCGGGGAGCGGGGATGAGCAGTTCTTC
TRBV15	16	TRBJ1-1	NA	NA	CATSRDLAVTAGEAFF	TGTGCCACCAGCAGAGATTTGGCAGTGACGGCAGGTGAAGCTTTCTTT
TRBV6-1	12	TRBJ1-2	many	NA	CASSEQGAGYTF	TGTGCCAGCAGTGAACAGGGAGCTGGCTACACCTTC
TRBV3-1	15	TRBJ1-4	many	NA	CASSPRGGMNEKLFF	TGTGCCAGCAGCCCCCGGGGGGGAATGAATGAAAAACTGTTTTTT
TRBV14	16	TRBJ2-1	many	TRBD2	CASSQEKTSGNNEQFF	TGTGCCAGCAGCCAAGAAAAAACTAGCGGGAACAATGAGCAGTTCTTC
TRBV28	14	TRBJ1-6	many	NA	CASNTRSYNSPLHF	TGTGCCAGCAACACACGGTCCTATAATTCACCCCTCCACTTT
TRBV15	14	TRBJ1-1	NA	TRBD1	CATDRGLGRAEAFF	TGTGCCACCGACAGGGGGCTGGGGCGGGCTGAAGCTTTCTTT
TRBV14	17	TRBJ2-2	NA	TRBD1	CASSCRTGHHLGVELFF	TGTGCCAGCAGCTGTCGGACAGGTCATCACCTGGGGGTGGAGCTGTTTTTT
TRBV11-3	14	TRBJ2-1	many	NA	CASSRSGPRNEQFF	TGTGCCAGCAGCAGATCGGGACCGAGGAATGAGCAGTTCTTC
TRBV19	15	TRBJ1-2	many	NA	CASSTEPRGYGGYTF	TGTGCCAGTAGTACCGAACCACGGGGTTACGGGGGCTACACCTTC
TRBV9	13	TRBJ2-7	NA	TRBD1	CASSAPGQVRLYF	TGTGCCAGCAGCGCCCCAGGACAGGTTAGACTGTACTTC
TRBV28	14	TRBJ1-2	many	TRBD1	CASSTPTGGEDYTF	TGTGCCAGCAGTACCCCGACAGGGGGCGAGGACTACACCTTC
TRBV12-3/TRBV12-4	16	TRBJ2-7	many	TRBD2	CASSSEASGGIYEQYF	TGTGCCAGCAGTTCGGAGGCTAGCGGGGGGATTTACGAGCAGTACTTC